This T cell receptor beta chain was documented in a study of T-cell memory formation after mild COVID-19. The germline V gene encodes CDR1 LGHNA and CDR2 YSLEER. This CDR3 comprises 13 residues. V lost 0 bases to trimming and J lost 11 bases, with 13 bases between them. TCRdb re-analysed the 5' RACE reads in MiXCR, keeping a single row per CDR3 protein. The sample records 470,000 or so distinct CDR3 sequences, under 20% being singletons. A few counts support this clonotype. V gene TRBV4-3 combines with J gene TRBJ1-1; D is ambiguous. The TCR sequence derives from a man aged 18 to 30 who had mild COVID-19 (a few samples of this study predate the infection). Cell type and time point are not known. The sample taken for sequencing was PBMCs or a T cell subset sorted from them (not recorded which). CDR3 bases: TGCGCCAGCAGCCAAGATCGGCAAGCGGACGCTTTCTTT. Protein: CASSQDRQADAFF.